The present T cell receptor (beta chain) was sequenced within a study of PD-1 blockade in classical Hodgkin lymphoma. Every patient was affected by relapse after autologous stem cell transplantation, while exposure to brentuximab vedotin was not uniform. Using immunoSEQ multiplex PCR, the repertoire was profiled, and TCRdb retains in-frame clones only, with some absent. The sample records about 46,000 clones, 73% being singletons. The material was peripheral blood mononuclear cells (PBMCs), obtained at baseline. The clonotype comes from a human donor with classical Hodgkin lymphoma.

The DNA for the CDR3 is TGTGCCAGCAGCTTGGTGGGACGGGTTGTAGATACGCAGTATTTT. It is translated as CASSLVGRVVDTQYF. The chain employs TRBV5-6 and TRBJ2-3; TRBD1 or TRBD2 may be the D gene (5 bases each). V lost 0 bases and J 5 bases, leaving 13 bases between the germline ends. Germline lookup yields CDR1 SGHDT and CDR2 YYEEEE. This CDR3 region has 15 residues.